Listed below are T cell receptor beta chains from one sample, sequenced in a study of spatial heterogeneity in lung cancer. TCRdb reprocessed the 5' RACE reads via MiXCR and lists one record per CDR3 protein. The sample records roughly 10,000 distinct CDR3 sequences, around 6.3% being singletons. This material consisted of PBMCs, taken at surgery. Receptor source: a male donor with early-stage non-small cell lung cancer. Each CDR3 is given with its conserved first and last residue. A D gene is named only where the DNA matches it firmly. Where a row states a size, it is once, few, many or the class of an expanded clone; other rows omit it.

few,NA,TRBV4-2,TRBJ2-3,TGTGCCAGCAGCCAAGATCGAGTGGGTGGGGGGCAGGTAGATACGCAGTATTTT,CASSQDRVGGGQVDTQYF
medium-sized,TRBD2,TRBV6-2/TRBV6-3,TRBJ2-7,TGTGCCAGCAGTCGGATAGCGGGAGGAGAGGAGCAGTACTTC,CASSRIAGGEEQYF
NA,TRBD2,TRBV14,TRBJ2-1,TGTGCCAGCAGCAACCAGCTAGCGGGAGTATCCGAGCAGTTCTTC,CASSNQLAGVSEQFF
NA,NA,TRBV2,TRBJ1-2,TGTGCCATCTCCGGCGACAGGAGGGTCTATGGCTACACCTTC,CAISGDRRVYGYTF
NA,NA,TRBV5-1,TRBJ1-5,TGCGCCAGCAGCTTGGGGCCTGACCAGCCCCAGCATTTT,CASSLGPDQPQHF
many,NA,TRBV20-1,TRBJ2-3,TGCAGTGCTAGAGATGCTAGACGTACGCAGTATTTT,CSARDARRTQYF
many,TRBD1,TRBV6-5,TRBJ1-6,TGTGCCAGCAGCCTCACAGGGGGTTGGTCACCCCTCCACTTT,CASSLTGGWSPLHF
many,TRBD2,TRBV3-1,TRBJ2-2,TGTGCCAGCAGCCAAGGGAGCGGGGGCTGGAACACCGGGGAGCTGTTTTTT,CASSQGSGGWNTGELFF
many,NA,TRBV19,TRBJ2-3,TGTGCCAGTAGTAAAGCCGCAGTGAGAGTCTCAGATACGCAGTATTTT,CASSKAAVRVSDTQYF
medium-sized,NA,TRBV28,TRBJ2-2,TGTGCCAGCAGTTTGGGTCAGGGAGACGCCGGGGAGCTGTTTTTT,CASSLGQGDAGELFF
medium-sized,NA,TRBV29-1,TRBJ2-1,TGCAGCGCAAGACCGAGAGGGAATGAGCAGTTCTTC,CSARPRGNEQFF
medium-sized,NA,TRBV11-2,TRBJ2-1,TGTGCCAGCAGCTTAACTAGCAATGAGCAGTTCTTC,CASSLTSNEQFF
many,TRBD2,TRBV12-3/TRBV12-4,TRBJ2-3,TGTGCCAGCAGTTTAGCGCAGGCGGGGGGGCTTGATACGCAGTATTTT,CASSLAQAGGLDTQYF
few,TRBD1,TRBV7-2,TRBJ2-5,TGTGCCAGCAGCACCCCGACAGGGGCGGAGACCCAGTACTTC,CASSTPTGAETQYF
few,TRBD1,TRBV27,TRBJ2-2,TGTGCCAGCAGTAAGGACAGGGGGCTTAAGACCGGGGAGCTGTTTTTT,CASSKDRGLKTGELFF
many,NA,TRBV5-6,TRBJ1-6,TGTGCCAGCAGCTTGTTTGGGGGCAACAATTCACCCCTCCACTTT,CASSLFGGNNSPLHF
many,NA,TRBV20-1,TRBJ2-1,TGCAGTGCTAGATCGGCCGACTTTGACTACAATGAGCAGTTCTTC,CSARSADFDYNEQFF
many,NA,TRBV15,TRBJ2-7,TGTGCCACCAGCAGAGCCGGGACTCAGCCTTCTTACGAGCAGTACTTC,CATSRAGTQPSYEQYF
many,TRBD1,TRBV10-3,TRBJ2-5,TGTGCCATCACTCCGGGACAGGGAGGTAGTGAGACCCAGTACTTC,CAITPGQGGSETQYF
few,NA,TRBV7-9,TRBJ2-7,TGTGCCAGCAGCCGACAGACCTACGAGCAGTACTTC,CASSRQTYEQYF
NA,NA,TRBV20-1,TRBJ1-1,TGCAGTGCTAGACCCGCGGCAGGGGCTACCACTGAAGCTTTCTTT,CSARPAAGATTEAFF
many,NA,TRBV18,TRBJ1-1,TGTGCCAGCTCCCCCGCGCTTATGAACACTGAAGCTTTCTTT,CASSPALMNTEAFF
many,TRBD1,TRBV27,TRBJ2-1,TGTGCCAGCCTCCTGTCTGTCCGGGACAGGGCTTTCGGTGAGCAGTTCTTC,CASLLSVRDRAFGEQFF
NA,TRBD1,TRBV4-1,TRBJ2-1,TGCGCCAGCAGCCGGGCCGGGACAGGCTATGAGCAGTTCTTC,CASSRAGTGYEQFF
many,TRBD2,TRBV7-6,TRBJ2-5,TGTGCCAGCAGCTTAGATCATACTAGCGGGCAAGAGACCCAGTACTTC,CASSLDHTSGQETQYF
many,NA,TRBV12-3/TRBV12-4,TRBJ1-1,TGTGCCAGCAGAGTAGCGGGAGATAACACTGAAGCTTTCTTT,CASRVAGDNTEAFF
many,NA,TRBV4-1,TRBJ2-7,TGCGCCAGCAGCCAAGATTGGATGTTGGACGAGCAGTACTTC,CASSQDWMLDEQYF